The clone carrying this TCR beta chain was counted once. The sample originates from a study of blood T cell repertoires in COVID-19. The overall study: From the United States, Italy and Spain came samples of acute and convalescent COVID-19. PBMCs, B-cell-depleted T cells, or T cells were the source of the cDNA or gDNA that made up the material.

Source study methods: Reference gene primer amplification yielded estimated nucleated cell counts. Clones were read by immunoSEQ multiplex PCR, and TCRdb kept only the in-frame ones, dropping some. V and J calls and clone size are copied from that table; D and trimming were computed from the DNA. The sample carries 45,000 to 55,000 clones, 85% to 90% recorded once. The CDR3 is made up of 17 amino acids. Trimming took off 3 bases at V and 1 base at J, with 18 bases between the two ends. CDR1 is KGHSH, CDR2 LQKENI, per germline. The J gene is TRBJ1-1, the V gene TRBV18; a possible D gene is TRBD1 (5 bases). The specimen was peripheral blood. This TCR came from a man between 65 and 85 years old with active COVID-19. The CDR3 is CASSPLGPGRTNTEAFF. Written as DNA, the CDR3 is TGTGCCAGCTCACCGCTTGGACCAGGGCGAACGAACACTGAAGCTTTCTTT.